The sequence of this T cell receptor (beta chain) was determined in a study of blood T cell repertoires in COVID-19 (dated by TCRdb to 2020 to 2022). For context, the study as a whole: Samples covering the acute and convalescent phases of COVID-19 were provided by collaborators in the United States, Italy and Spain. The prospective study material was composed of cDNA or gDNA derived from T cells, B-cell-depleted T cells, or PBMCs. The dataset comprised deeply sampled blood TCRbeta repertoires from subjects exposed to, actively infected with, or recovered from COVID-19. The repertoires were released in a freely available public database meant as a resource for research on the immune response to SARS-CoV-2. Samples were obtained from the ongoing ImmuneRACE study (first 160 participants) and from 950 to 1,500 subjects provided by 6 global collaborators. A de-identified subject ID, COVID-19 status, age in years and sex were almost always included in the sample metadata. Where available, HLA class I and class II types were obtained from metadata supplied by the sample provider rather than from assay-based typing.

A note on this clone: Its antigen specificity is not known. Base qualities were left out, and no much larger clone turns up one base away.

TCRbeta CDR3 regions were amplified from genomic DNA by means of the immunoSEQ Assay, a bias-controlled multiplex PCR. From the authors' description of their analysis: Nucleated cell counts per sample were estimated from amplification of reference gene primers within the assay. To quantify the absolute abundance of each unique TCRbeta CDR3 rearrangement, sequence reads were collapsed and filtered. For each sample, productive Simpson clonality was calculated by taking the square root of Simpson's diversity index across productive rearrangements. TCRdb obtained this table from immuneACCESS and retained in-frame rearrangements with V and J assigned. These tables miss some clones; where compared with another copy, unresolved V genes account for less than half of the shortfall, and the remainder is unexplained. That table supplies the V and J calls and clone size; D and trimming were determined from the DNA. Here the sample has 85,000 to 90,000 clones; about 89% occur a single time. The ten largest clones capture around 1.1% of the sample.

Study-wide conclusions, independent of this receptor: The quantity of clinical and demographic metadata differed by source and by participant and was supplied without curation.

Collaborating institutions collected whole blood in K2EDTA tubes following their own protocols. For TCRbeta analysis, collaborator samples were shipped as frozen whole blood, as isolated PBMCs, or as DNA extracted from either sample type. The CDR3 contains 13 residues, cysteine and phenylalanine counted. The retained sequence is limited to the CDR3, 39 bases, with the frame set at the first base. Unmatched junction bases come to 6, with V trimmed by 9 bases and J by 10 bases. Sequenced input: peripheral blood. The chain is assembled from TRBV12-3 or TRBV12-4 and TRBJ2-1; 13 junctional bases match TRBD2. This clonotype originated in a human donor in a cohort sampled during active COVID-19. CDR3 sequence: CASHGLAGVEQFF. The sequence in DNA is TGTGCCAGTCACGGACTAGCGGGAGTGGAGCAGTTCTTC.